This TCR beta chain is drawn from a study of blood T cell repertoires in COVID-19. Study-level background: Italy, Spain and the United States were the sources of the convalescent and acute COVID-19 samples. The cDNA or gDNA used as material had been derived from T cells, B-cell-depleted T cells, or PBMCs.

CDR1 is KGHSH and CDR2 is LQKENI in the germline V gene. There are 11 residues in the CDR3. V was trimmed by 5 bases and J by 6 bases, leaving 8 bases between them. As processed by the authors: Amplification of reference gene primers was used by the study to estimate nucleated cell counts. Profiled with immunoSEQ multiplex PCR; TCRdb holds only in-frame clones, not every one. V, J and clone size are those of that table, while D and trimming were read from the DNA. There are about 170,000 clones in the sample; about four fifths occur only once, and around 19% lies in the top ten. The chain employs TRBV18 and TRBJ2-7; perhaps TRBD2 as D (6 bases). The sequencing input was peripheral blood. The receptor was derived from a woman aged 70 to 79 who had recovered from COVID-19. The CDR3 reads CASSTGLEQYF. CDR3 DNA: TGTGCCAGCTCAACGGGACTCGAGCAGTACTTC.